Listed here are 17 T cell receptor beta chains from one sample, sequenced in a study of blood T cells in healthy people across ages. Primers used in a second PCR of roughly 7 to 12 cycles were a sample-barcoded 5' primer and a J-beta primer mix. Each CDR3 protein is one row after TCRdb ran MiXCR on the 5' RACE reads. The sample carries about 1,600,000 distinct CDR3 sequences, 42% recorded once. The specimen was blood. Source of these receptors: a woman under 30 in good health.

The sample holds a few counts of this clonotype. This chain connects TRBV4-2 to TRBJ2-7; D call uncertain. The CDR3 consists of 14 residues. V was clipped by 4 bases and J by 3 bases, with 13 bases between them. CDR1 and CDR2 from the germline V gene are LGHNA and YNFKEQ. Here the CDR3 reads CASSLLEVSYEQYF. CDR3 DNA: TGTGCCAGCAGCCTCCTCGAGGTCAGCTACGAGCAGTACTTC.

The chain carries TRBV9 and TRBJ1-2; 7 nucleotides line up with TRBD1. In germline, CDR1 is SGDLS, CDR2 YYNGEE. The CDR3 length is 14 residues. Losses at the gene ends were 3 bases for V and 4 bases for J; bases not matched to a gene: 6. The CDR3 protein is CASSGGGQFYGYTF. The CDR3 DNA sequence: TGTGCCAGCAGCGGAGGGGGACAGTTCTATGGCTACACCTTC.

The chain uses TRBV7-3 and TRBJ2-6; 7 positions agree with TRBD1. With 5 bases clipped from V and 2 bases from J, the junction kept 6 bases outside the gene matches. Looked up from germline, CDR1 is SGHTA and CDR2 is FQGTGA. The CDR3 loop spans 16 amino acids. CDR3 sequence (DNA): TGTGCCAGCAGCGCCGGACAGGCCACTGGGGCCAACGTCCTGACTTTC. Its translation: CASSAGQATGANVLTF. Complete variable domain (other parts from reference TRBV7-3 and TRBJ2-6): GAGVSQTPSNKVTEKGKYVELRCDPISGHTALYWYRQSLGQGPEFLIYFQGTGAADDSGLPNDRFFAVRPEGSVSTLKIQRTERGDSAVYLCASSAGQATGANVLTFGAGSRLTVL.

This clonotype appeared a few times. The V call is TRBV20-1, the J call TRBJ1-4; D gene uncertain. The CDR3 totals 15 residues. Germline assignment: CDR1 DFQATT and CDR2 SNEGSKA (reference sequence). Trimming took off 5 bases at V and 6 bases at J, with 19 bases between the two ends. CDR3 region: CSAEGGPTTDEKLFF. Written as DNA, the CDR3 is TGCAGTGCTGAGGGCGGCCCGACGACGGATGAAAAACTGTTTTTT.

This chain joins TRBV6-1 and TRBJ2-4, with D possibly being TRBD1 (5 bases). The CDR3 runs to 14 residues. Germline assignment: CDR1 MNHNS and CDR2 SASEGT. The V and J ends lost 1 base and 5 bases respectively, with 9 bases between them. The CDR3 DNA sequence: TGTGCCAGCAGTGAAGGACAGTGGGAAAACATTCAGTACTTC. Protein: CASSEGQWENIQYF.

The J gene is TRBJ2-1, the V gene TRBV25-1; D is undetermined. This CDR3 contains 14 residues. Germline V gene data show CDR1 as MGHDK and CDR2 as SYGVNS. V was shortened by 0 bases and J by 7 bases, with 10 bases between the two germline ends. CDR3 sequence: CASSEYQARNEQFF. The CDR3 DNA follows: TGTGCCAGCAGTGAATACCAGGCGCGGAATGAGCAGTTCTTC.

This clonotype was detected a few times. The chain combines TRBV2 with TRBJ2-3; D might be TRBD2 (6 bases). The CDR3 totals 15 residues. Trimming shortened V by 5 bases and J by 2 bases, and 14 bases separated the two germline ends. Germline V CDR1 and CDR2: SNHLY, FYNNEI. For the CDR3, the DNA is TGTGCCAGCAGTAGGAGCGGGCGTGACACAGATACGCAGTATTTT. It yields the protein CASSRSGRDTDTQYF.

The chain employs TRBV13 and TRBJ2-1; maybe TRBD2 (6 bases). The CDR3 is made up of 15 amino acids. Between the trimmed V and J ends, which lost 2 bases and 5 bases, there was a span of 13 bases. CDR1 is PRHDT and CDR2 is FYEKMQ in the germline V gene (reference sequence). DNA of the CDR3: TGTGCCAGCAGCTTAAACGGGAGAGGCCACAATGAGCAGTTCTTC. This translates into CASSLNGRGHNEQFF.

In DNA, the CDR3 is TGTGCCAGCAGCCCGGTTGAGGGTTACACCGGGGAGCTGTTTTTT. Protein sequence: CASSPVEGYTGELFF. The chain recombines TRBV2 with TRBJ2-2; D possibly corresponds to TRBD2 (5 bases). The V end was cut by 6 bases, the J end by 3 bases, with 14 bases between. This CDR3 is 15 amino acids long. Germline loops: CDR1 SNHLY, CDR2 FYNNEI.

The chain recombines TRBV4-2 with TRBJ2-7, with 10 bases fitting TRBD2. CDR3 length: 16 residues. CDR1 is LGHNA and CDR2 is YNFKEQ in the germline V gene. V was pared by 1 base and J by 1 base, with 4 bases of the junction left unmatched. CDR3 protein: CASSQVASGGSYEQYF. CDR3 DNA sequence: TGTGCCAGCAGCCAAGTGGCTAGCGGGGGATCCTACGAGCAGTACTTC.

The chain is built from TRBV11-1 and TRBJ1-5; 9 nucleotides agree with TRBD1. V shed 5 bases, J shed 7 bases, and the junction held 9 bases outside the gene matches. The germline CDR1 and CDR2 sequences are SGHAT and FQDESV (reference sequence). The CDR3 has 15 residues. In DNA form, the CDR3 reads TGTGCCAGCAGCCCGACAGGGGGTTTGAAACAGCCCCAGCATTTT. Translating it yields CASSPTGGLKQPQHF.

The chain carries TRBV7-2 and TRBJ2-5; 12 nucleotides agree with TRBD2. V was clipped by 6 bases and J by 2 bases; unmatched bases: 7. Germline V gene sequence: CDR1 SGHTA, CDR2 FQGNSA. The CDR3 extends over 16 amino acids. The CDR3 bases are TGTGCCAGCAGTTCGTCTAGCGGGGGGGGGCAAGAGACCCAGTACTTC. This encodes CASSSSSGGGQETQYF.

This clonotype was counted once. Compared with germline, one end of the junction differs, possibly owing to a read error. The gene calls are TRBV12-3 or TRBV12-4 and TRBJ2-1; 7 nucleotides line up with TRBD1. CDR3 length: 13 amino acids. CDR3 nucleotides: TGTGCCCGCAGACAGACAGGGTACAAGGAGCAGTTCTTC. Its protein is CARRQTGYKEQFF.

The V call is TRBV28, the J call TRBJ2-3, with a tentative D call TRBD1 (5 bases). V lost 3 bases and J 4 bases, leaving 20 bases between the germline ends. Germline values: CDR1 MDHEN, CDR2 SYDVKM. This CDR3 contains 17 residues. The CDR3 here is CASSFLRGRRKADTQYF. The CDR3 DNA is TGTGCCAGCAGTTTTCTTAGGGGTCGGAGAAAAGCAGATACGCAGTATTTT.

This CDR3 is CSAWMQDYGYTF. CDR3 nucleotides: TGCAGTGCGTGGATGCAGGACTATGGCTACACCTTC. The chain employs TRBV20-1 and TRBJ1-2; no clear D. V was clipped by 6 bases and J by 3 bases, with 11 bases between them. This CDR3 comprises 12 residues. Germline V gives CDR1 DFQATT, CDR2 SNEGSKA (reference sequence).

V is TRBV2 and J is TRBJ2-7; TRBD1 agrees at 11 bases. The germline V gene has CDR1 SNHLY and CDR2 FYNNEI. This CDR3 has 13 residues. J was trimmed by 8 bases and V by 7 bases; bases with no gene match: 7. CDR3 in DNA: TGTGCCAGCACCGGGACAGGGGGGCAAAAGCAGTACTTC. It codes for CASTGTGGQKQYF.

This clonotype occurred a few times. V gene TRBV12-3 or TRBV12-4 combines with J gene TRBJ2-7; 10 bases align to TRBD1. The V and J ends lost 5 bases and 9 bases, in that order; junction bases with no gene match: 7. The CDR3 is 13 residues long. This chain's CDR3 is CASSPGQGSRQYF. The CDR3, as DNA: TGTGCCAGCAGTCCGGGACAGGGGAGTAGGCAGTACTTC.